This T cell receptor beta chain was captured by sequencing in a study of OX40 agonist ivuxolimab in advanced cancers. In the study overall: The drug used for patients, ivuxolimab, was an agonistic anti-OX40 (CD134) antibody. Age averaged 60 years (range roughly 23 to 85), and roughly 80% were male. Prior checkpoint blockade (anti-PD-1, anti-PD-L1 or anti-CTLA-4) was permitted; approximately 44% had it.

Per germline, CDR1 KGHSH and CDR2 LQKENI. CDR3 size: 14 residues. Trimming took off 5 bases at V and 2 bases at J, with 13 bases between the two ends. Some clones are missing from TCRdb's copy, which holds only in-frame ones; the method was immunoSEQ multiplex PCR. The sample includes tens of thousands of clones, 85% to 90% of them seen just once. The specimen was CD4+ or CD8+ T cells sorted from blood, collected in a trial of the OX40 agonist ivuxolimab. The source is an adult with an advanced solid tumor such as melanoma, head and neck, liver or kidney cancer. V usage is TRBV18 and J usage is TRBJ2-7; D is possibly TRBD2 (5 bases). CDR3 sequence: CASSMRTPAYEQYF. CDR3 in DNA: TGTGCCAGCTCAATGAGGACTCCTGCCTACGAGCAGTACTTC. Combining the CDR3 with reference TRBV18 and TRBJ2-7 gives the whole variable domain NAGVMQNPRHLVRRRGQEARLRCSPMKGHSHVYWYRQLPEEGLKFMVYLQKENIIDESGMPKERFSAEFPKEGPSILRIQQVVRGDSAAYFCASSMRTPAYEQYFGPGTRLTVT.